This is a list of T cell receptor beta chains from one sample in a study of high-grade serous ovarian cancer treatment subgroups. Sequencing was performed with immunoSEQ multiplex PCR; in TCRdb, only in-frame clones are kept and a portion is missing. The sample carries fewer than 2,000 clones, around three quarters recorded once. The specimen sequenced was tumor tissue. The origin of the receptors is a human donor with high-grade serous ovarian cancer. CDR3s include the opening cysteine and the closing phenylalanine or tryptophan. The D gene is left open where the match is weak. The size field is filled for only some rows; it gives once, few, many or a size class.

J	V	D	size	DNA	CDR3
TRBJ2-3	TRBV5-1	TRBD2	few	TGCGCCAGCAGCTTGGCCACGCCGGGAGGGCCTGGAGATACGCAGTATTTT	CASSLATPGGPGDTQYF
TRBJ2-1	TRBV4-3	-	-	TGCGCCAGCAGCCGTTGGGTGAACTCCTACAATGAGCAGTTCTTC	CASSRWVNSYNEQFF
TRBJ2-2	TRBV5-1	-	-	TGCGCCAGCAGCTTGGGACAGTACACCGGGGAGCTGTTTTTT	CASSLGQYTGELFF
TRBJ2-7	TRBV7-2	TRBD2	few	TGTGCCAGCAGCTTACGGGGGGGGTCCTACGAGCAGTACTTC	CASSLRGGSYEQYF
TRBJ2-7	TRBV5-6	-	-	TGTGCCAGCAGCTTGAGGGTGGGCGAGCAGTACTTC	CASSLRVGEQYF
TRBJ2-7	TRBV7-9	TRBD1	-	TGTGCCAGCAGATCACAGGGGTCTCGCTACGAGCAGTACTTC	CASRSQGSRYEQYF
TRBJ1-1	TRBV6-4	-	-	TGTGCCAGCAGTGACTCTCGGAACACTGAAGCTTTCTTT	CASSDSRNTEAFF
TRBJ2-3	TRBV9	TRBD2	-	TGTGCCAGCAGCTCCAAGGCCAGCGGGAGGGCCCCAGATACGCAGTATTTT	CASSSKASGRAPDTQYF
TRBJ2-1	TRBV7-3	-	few	TGTGCCAGCAGCTTAGGGAACAATGAGCAGTTCTTC	CASSLGNNEQFF
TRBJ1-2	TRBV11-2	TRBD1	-	TGTGCCAGCAGCCACTACAGGACAGGGGTGAATGGCTACACCTTC	CASSHYRTGVNGYTF
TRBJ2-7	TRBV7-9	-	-	TGTGCCAGCAGCCGACTTCTGGAGTGGGGCCTCTCCTACGAGCAGTACTTC	CASSRLLEWGLSYEQYF
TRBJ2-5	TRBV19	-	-	TGTGCCAGTAGTGAAGGGGTCAGTACGCGCGAGACCCAGTACTTC	CASSEGVSTRETQYF
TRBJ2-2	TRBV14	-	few	TGTGCCAGCAGCCAATATATGGGGGGCTGGACCGGGGAGCTGTTTTTT	CASSQYMGGWTGELFF
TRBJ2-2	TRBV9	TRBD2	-	TGTGCCAGCAGTCCCTTGACTAGCGGGGTCACCGGGGAGCTGTTTTTT	CASSPLTSGVTGELFF
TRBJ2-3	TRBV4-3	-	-	TGCGCCAGCAGCCAAGGACGGTGGTGGGATACGCAGTATTTT	CASSQGRWWDTQYF
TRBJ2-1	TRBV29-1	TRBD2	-	TGCAGCGTACCCGGGAGGACTAGCGGGTACAATGAGCAGTTCTTC	CSVPGRTSGYNEQFF
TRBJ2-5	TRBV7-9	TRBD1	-	TGTGCCAGCAGCCCGGGGACAGCTCAAGAGACCCAGTACTTC	CASSPGTAQETQYF
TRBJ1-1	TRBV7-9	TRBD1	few	TGTGCCAGCAGCAGGCGGGACAGAGTGAACACTGAAGCTTTCTTT	CASSRRDRVNTEAFF
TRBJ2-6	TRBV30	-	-	TGTGCCTGGAGTTGGGGAAGTTCTGGGGCCAACGTCCTGACTTTC	CAWSWGSSGANVLTF
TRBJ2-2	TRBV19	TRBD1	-	TGTGCCAGTAGTATAGGCACAGGGGGTCGTACCGGGGAGCTGTTTTTT	CASSIGTGGRTGELFF
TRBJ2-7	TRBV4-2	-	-	TGTGCCAGCAGCCCCCATCCAGGCAGGGACGAGCAGTACTTC	CASSPHPGRDEQYF
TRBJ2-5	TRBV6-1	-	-	TGTGCCAGCAGTGAAGCGGGGAGGACCCAGTACTTC	CASSEAGRTQYF
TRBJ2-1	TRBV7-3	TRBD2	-	TGTGCCAGCAGCTTTGGACTAGCGGGAGGCGGTGAGCAGTTCTTC	CASSFGLAGGGEQFF
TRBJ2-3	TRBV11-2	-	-	TGTGCCAGCAGCCCCACAGATACGCAGTATTTT	CASSPTDTQYF
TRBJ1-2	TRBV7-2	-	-	TGTGCCAGCAGCCACAACATTGCAGGGCCCTATGGCTACACCTTC	CASSHNIAGPYGYTF
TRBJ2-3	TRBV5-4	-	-	TGTGCCAGCAGCTTTTTTTACACGCAGTATTTT	CASSFFYTQYF
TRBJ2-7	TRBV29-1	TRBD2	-	TGCAGCGTGGGGGGGTATGAGCAGTACTTC	CSVGGYEQYF
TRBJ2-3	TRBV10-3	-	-	TGTGCCATCACCCAAGGAGGTCTCGGCGATACGCAGTATTTT	CAITQGGLGDTQYF
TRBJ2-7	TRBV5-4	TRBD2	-	TGTGCCAGCAGCCAGACTAGCAGCTCCTACGAGCAGTACTTC	CASSQTSSSYEQYF
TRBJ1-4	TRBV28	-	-	TGTGCCAGCAGTACACCGTCGAGGGTGAGGGAAAAACTGTTTTTT	CASSTPSRVREKLFF
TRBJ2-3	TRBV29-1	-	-	TGCAGCGTTGATTCGTTGACGCCCTCGAGAGATACGCAGTATTTT	CSVDSLTPSRDTQYF
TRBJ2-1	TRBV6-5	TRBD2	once	TGTGCCAGCAGTTCCCCTTTGAGCGGGACCTACAATGAGCAGTTCTTC	CASSSPLSGTYNEQFF
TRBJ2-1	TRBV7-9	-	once	TGTGCCAGCAGCTTAGCTGTAGCGTCCAATGAGCAGTTCTTC	CASSLAVASNEQFF
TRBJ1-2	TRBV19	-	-	TGTGCCAGTAGTATAGTTGCGGGGCAGGGGTCTGATGGCTACACCTTC	CASSIVAGQGSDGYTF
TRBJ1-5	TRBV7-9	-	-	TGTGCCAGCAGCCTCGGAGGTGGCAATCAGCCCCAGCATTTT	CASSLGGGNQPQHF
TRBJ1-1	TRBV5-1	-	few	TGCGCCAGCAGCTTGTCGGGAGTTCAGGAAGCTTTCTTT	CASSLSGVQEAFF